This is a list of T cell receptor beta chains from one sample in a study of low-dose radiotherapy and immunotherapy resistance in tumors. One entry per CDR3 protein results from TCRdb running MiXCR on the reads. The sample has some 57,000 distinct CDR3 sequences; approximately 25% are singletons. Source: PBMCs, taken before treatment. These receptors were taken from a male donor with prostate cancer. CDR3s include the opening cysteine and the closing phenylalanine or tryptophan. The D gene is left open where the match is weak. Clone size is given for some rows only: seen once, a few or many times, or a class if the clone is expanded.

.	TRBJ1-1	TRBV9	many	CASSVVGSLGTEAFF	TGTGCCAGCAGCGTAGTTGGGAGTTTGGGCACTGAAGCTTTCTTT
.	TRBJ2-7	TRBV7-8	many	CASTNVGALSPREQYF	TGTGCCAGCACCAACGTCGGGGCCCTCTCCCCGCGTGAGCAGTACTTC
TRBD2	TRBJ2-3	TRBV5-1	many	CASSSGGGRHTDTQYF	TGCGCCAGCAGCTCAGGCGGGGGGCGACACACAGATACGCAGTATTTT
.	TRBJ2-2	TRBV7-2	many	CASRTRDQHRELFF	TGTGCCAGCAGGACCCGGGACCAACACCGGGAGCTGTTTTTT
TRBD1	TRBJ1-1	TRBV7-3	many	CASSPAGGANTEAFF	TGTGCCAGCAGCCCCGCAGGGGGTGCTAACACTGAAGCTTTCTTT
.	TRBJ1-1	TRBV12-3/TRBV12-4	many	CASSPTLTNTEAFF	TGTGCCAGCAGTCCCACTTTGACGAACACTGAAGCTTTCTTT
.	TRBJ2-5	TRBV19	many	CASSIDLTTSFQETQYF	TGTGCCAGTAGTATCGACCTCACAACTAGCTTTCAAGAGACCCAGTACTTC
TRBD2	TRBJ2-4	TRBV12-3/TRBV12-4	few	CASSPGTSGTVLAKNIQYF	TGTGCCAGCAGTCCAGGGACTAGCGGGACCGTTCTAGCCAAAAACATTCAGTACTTC
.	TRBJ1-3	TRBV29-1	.	CSVVGQEYSGNTIYF	TGCAGCGTTGTTGGGCAGGAGTACTCTGGAAACACCATATATTTT
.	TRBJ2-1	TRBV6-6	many	CASSYSEGSGEQFF	TGTGCCAGCAGTTACTCGGAAGGCAGCGGTGAGCAGTTCTTC
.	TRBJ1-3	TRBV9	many	CASSVNSNPSGGNTIYF	TGTGCCAGCAGCGTTAACAGCAACCCCTCGGGGGGAAACACCATATATTTT
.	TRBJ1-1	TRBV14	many	CASSHIDVTAEAFF	TGTGCCAGCAGCCACATAGATGTTACTGCCGAAGCTTTCTTT
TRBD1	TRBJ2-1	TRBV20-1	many	CSARRSEDRGRNEQFF	TGCAGTGCTAGGCGAAGTGAGGACAGGGGACGCAATGAGCAGTTCTTC
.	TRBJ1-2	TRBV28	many	CASSLPNAGWGPGYGYTF	TGTGCCAGCAGTTTACCTAACGCAGGGTGGGGACCTGGGTATGGCTACACCTTC
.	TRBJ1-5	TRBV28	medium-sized	CASIRAGNSNQPQHF	TGTGCCAGCATCCGGGCTGGGAATAGCAATCAGCCCCAGCATTTT
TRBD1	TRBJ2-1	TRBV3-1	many	CASSQTVGTGVNEQFF	TGTGCCAGCAGCCAAACGGTCGGGACAGGGGTCAATGAGCAGTTCTTC
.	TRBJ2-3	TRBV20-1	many	CSARVPDTQYF	TGCAGTGCTAGAGTCCCGGATACGCAGTATTTT
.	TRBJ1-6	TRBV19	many	CASSIPANNSPLHF	TGTGCCAGTAGTATCCCAGCCAATAATTCACCCCTCCACTTT